The 30 T cell receptor beta chains below were found in one sample sequenced in a study of cytomegalovirus exposure and HLA in healthy donors. The study ran its PCR with 60 Vbeta and 13 Jbeta primers. The table came from immunoSEQ multiplex PCR; TCRdb's copy has only in-frame clones and leaves some out. This sample has some 150,000 clones; about 80% occur once, and the top ten carry 2.1%. The specimen sequenced was PBMCs. All receptors derive from a man between 35 and 55 years old in good health and CMV-seronegative.

In this sample, this clone turned up a few times. In DNA form, the CDR3 reads TGTGCCAGCAGCTCTCCCCGGACAGGGGCCTACGAGCAGTACTTC. Translated: CASSSPRTGAYEQYF. This chain joins TRBV27 and TRBJ2-7; 9 nucleotides agree with TRBD1. The germline V gene has CDR1 MNHEY and CDR2 SMNVEV (reference sequence). J lost 2 bases, V lost 6 bases, and 8 bases had no gene match. CDR3 size: 15 residues.

The CDR3 nucleotides read TGTGCCAGCAGTGAATCTAGCGGGACAGGGGGCCACGAGCAGTACTTC. This translates into CASSESSGTGGHEQYF. The genes are TRBV25-1 and TRBJ2-7; TRBD1 agrees at 12 bases. CDR3 length: 16 amino acids. Trimming removed 1 base from V and 5 bases from J; junction bases left unmatched: 6. Germline V gene lookup returns CDR1 MGHDK and CDR2 SYGVNS.

This sequence joins TRBV6-5 and TRBJ2-3, with D perhaps matching TRBD2 (6 bases). Per the germline V gene, CDR1 is MNHEY and CDR2 is SVGAGI. V dropped 6 bases and J dropped 0 bases, with 13 bases sitting between them. The CDR3 is made up of 15 amino acids. The CDR3 loop reads CASRESGLSTDTQYF. The CDR3 nucleotides are TGTGCCAGCAGGGAAAGCGGGCTGAGCACAGATACGCAGTATTTT.

Details on this clone: The junction departs from the called germline gene at one end, perhaps through a read error. The V and J genes are TRBV5-6 and TRBJ2-5; 11 positions agree with TRBD1. This CDR3 has 13 amino acids. Germline V CDR1 and CDR2: SGHDT, YYEEEE. This chain's CDR3 is CASSLVYRDRGDF. For the CDR3, the DNA is TGTGCCAGCAGCTTGGTCTACAGGGACAGGGGGGACTTC.

This rearrangement joins TRBV10-2 to TRBJ1-1; D is undetermined. Germline V gene data show CDR1 as WSHSY and CDR2 as SAAADI. V dropped 7 bases and J dropped 1 base, with 10 bases sitting between them. The CDR3 sequence is 13 residues long. The CDR3 DNA follows: TGCGCCAGCACTCGGTCGGGGAACACTGAAGCTTTCTTT. As protein: CASTRSGNTEAFF.

The chain uses TRBV4-2 and TRBJ2-5, with TRBD1 matching 8 bases. V shed 1 base and J 2 bases; nucleotides not matched to a gene: 6. The CDR3 has 16 residues. CDR1 is LGHNA, CDR2 YNFKEQ, per germline. CDR3 in DNA: TGTGCCAGCAGCCAAGTACAGGACAGGGCACAAGAGACCCAGTACTTC. Its protein product is CASSQVQDRAQETQYF.

Worth noting for this clone: Within the sample, other DNA sequences also encode this same CDR3. The chain links TRBV7-9 to TRBJ2-7; 7 bases map to TRBD2. Germline CDR1 reads SEHNR; CDR2 reads FQNEAQ (reference sequence). V shed 5 bases and J 0 bases; nucleotides not matched to a gene: 10. The CDR3 runs to 16 residues. CDR3 sequence (DNA): TGTGCCAGCAGCCTTAGGACTAGTTCGGCCTCCTACGAGCAGTACTTC. As protein: CASSLRTSSASYEQYF.

The chain links TRBV7-2 to TRBJ2-5, with D perhaps matching TRBD1 (6 bases). This CDR3 has 14 amino acids. Per germline, CDR1 SGHTA and CDR2 FQGNSA. V was trimmed by 1 base and J by 8 bases, leaving 14 bases between them. In DNA form, the CDR3 reads TGTGCCAGCAGCTTAGTCGTGGGACACGCAACCCAGTACTTC. It codes for CASSLVVGHATQYF.

The DNA of the CDR3 is TGTGCCAGCAGTCCCGGGACAGGTCCCTACGAGCAGTACTTC. Its translation is CASSPGTGPYEQYF. This chain links TRBV6-6 with TRBJ2-7; TRBD1 aligns across 8 bases. J gave up 2 bases and V 5 bases, and 5 bases lay outside the gene matches. The germline CDR1 and CDR2 sequences are MNHNY and SVGAGI (reference sequence). The CDR3 covers 14 residues.

This sequence joins TRBV11-3 and TRBJ2-2, with TRBD2 as a possible D gene (5 bases). This CDR3 has 13 residues. From germline, CDR1 is SGHNT and CDR2 YENEEA. Between the trimmed V and J ends, which lost 7 bases and 6 bases, there was a span of 12 bases. The CDR3 here is CASKLTSAGELFF. The CDR3 region has the DNA TGTGCCAGCAAGTTAACTAGTGCCGGGGAGCTGTTTTTT.

This sequence joins TRBV11-2 and TRBJ2-7; D gene uncertain. CDR3 length equals 13 residues. V was shortened by 3 bases and J by 3 bases, with 9 bases between the two germline ends. Germline values: CDR1 SGHAT, CDR2 FQNNGV. The CDR3 DNA reads as TGTGCCAGCAGCTTCGTCTCAGGCTACGAGCAGTACTTC. Protein: CASSFVSGYEQYF.

The rearrangement links TRBV6-1 to TRBJ2-3; 9 nucleotides match TRBD2. With 0 bases clipped from V and 12 bases from J, the junction kept 4 bases outside the gene matches. The germline CDR1 and CDR2 sequences are MNHNS and SASEGT. CDR3 length equals 13 residues. CDR3 region: CASSEARGGIQYF. The CDR3 nucleotides read TGTGCCAGCAGTGAAGCGCGGGGGGGCATCCAGTATTTT.

The rearrangement uses TRBV28 and TRBJ1-1; D might be TRBD1 (6 bases). Trimming removed 7 bases from V and 7 bases from J, with 19 bases in between. CDR3 length: 14 amino acids. Germline V gene lookup returns CDR1 MDHEN and CDR2 SYDVKM. The CDR3 reads CASTHREGELEAFF. In DNA form, the CDR3 reads TGTGCCAGCACCCACAGGGAGGGAGAACTTGAAGCTTTCTTT.

A remark on this clone: This may be a read error, as it is one base from a much larger clone. The J gene is TRBJ2-7, the V gene TRBV13; TRBD1 matches at 9 bases. This CDR3 is 14 amino acids long. Germline V gene lookup returns CDR1 PRHDT and CDR2 FYEKMQ (reference sequence). Written as DNA, the CDR3 is TGTGCCAGCAGCGGGGACAGGGTTGAGGGCGAGCAGCACTTC. Protein product: CASSGDRVEGEQHF.

The chain links TRBV5-4 to TRBJ2-6; TRBD1 is a possible D gene (5 bases). The V end lost 2 bases, the J end lost 0 bases, and 12 bases lay between the germline ends. Germline-derived CDR1 and CDR2 are SGHNT and YYREEE (reference sequence). The CDR3 has 17 residues. This CDR3 reads CASSFRVTLSGANVLTF. CDR3 nucleotides: TGTGCCAGCAGCTTCAGGGTCACCCTCTCTGGGGCCAACGTCCTGACTTTC.

The rearrangement joins TRBV7-2 to TRBJ1-2; D is possibly TRBD1 (5 bases). Germline CDR1 is SGHTA and CDR2 is FQGNSA. V was clipped by 2 bases and J by 4 bases, with 17 bases between them. This CDR3 has 16 residues. In DNA form, the CDR3 reads TGTGCCAGCAGCTTAAGTCGTGGACACCGAATCTATGGCTACACCTTC. Its protein is CASSLSRGHRIYGYTF.

The CDR3 region has the DNA TGTGCCAGCAGCTTGGCCCAGGGGTTCGGGGAGCTGTTTTTT. Its translation: CASSLAQGFGELFF. The V call is TRBV5-4, the J call TRBJ2-2, with D perhaps matching TRBD1 (6 bases). The ends were cut back, 0 bases at V and 7 bases at J, with 10 bases in the middle. Germline CDR1 reads SGHNT; CDR2 reads YYREEE (reference sequence). CDR3 length equals 14 residues.

This clone was counted once. The V call is TRBV2, the J call TRBJ2-1, with 9 bases fitting TRBD2. The CDR3 contains 16 residues. With V trimmed by 6 bases and J by 6 bases, 12 bases remained unmatched. CDR1 is SNHLY, CDR2 FYNNEI, per germline. The CDR3 coding sequence is TGTGCCAGCAGGCTCTCCGCCGGGACTAGCTTCAATGAGCAGTTCTTC. Its translation is CASRLSAGTSFNEQFF.

The genes are TRBV11-2 and TRBJ1-4; D is unclear. Germline assignment: CDR1 SGHAT and CDR2 FQNNGV. Trimming removed 4 bases at V and 0 bases at J, with 6 bases between. The CDR3 is 14 residues long. The chain's CDR3 is CASSSFATNEKLFF. In nucleotides, the CDR3 is TGTGCCAGCAGCTCGTTTGCAACTAATGAAAAACTGTTTTTT.

CDR3 in DNA: TGTGCCAGTAGTATTCGGACAGGCTGGGAGCAGTACTTC. Protein sequence: CASSIRTGWEQYF. V is TRBV19 and J is TRBJ2-7; 7 nucleotides match TRBD1. The germline V gene has CDR1 LNHDA and CDR2 SQIVND (reference sequence). CDR3 length: 13 amino acids. J lost 7 bases, V lost 3 bases, and 6 bases had no gene match.

The chain is built from TRBV7-2 and TRBJ2-1, with 13 bases identical to TRBD2. Germline V gene data show CDR1 as SGHTA and CDR2 as FQGNSA. This CDR3 contains 14 residues. V lost 5 bases to trimming and J lost 9 bases; unmatched junction nucleotides: 4. CDR3 protein: CASSGLAGVSEQFF. CDR3 nucleotides: TGTGCCAGCAGCGGACTAGCGGGAGTAAGTGAGCAGTTCTTC.

This clone was detected only a few times. This chain connects TRBV7-2 to TRBJ1-1; tentative D call: TRBD1 (6 bases). CDR3 length equals 16 residues. V shed 1 base and J shed 5 bases, with 17 bases lying between them. Germline values: CDR1 SGHTA, CDR2 FQGNSA. The CDR3: CASSLVGGRGGTEAFF. In DNA form, the CDR3 reads TGTGCCAGCAGCTTAGTGGGGGGGCGAGGGGGGACTGAAGCTTTCTTT. The variable domain in full, completed from reference TRBV7-2 and TRBJ1-1, reads GAGVSQSPSNKVTEKGKDVELRCDPISGHTALYWYRQSLGQGLEFLIYFQGNSAPDKSGLPSDRFSAERTGGSVSTLTIQRTQQEDSAVYLCASSLVGGRGGTEAFFGQGTRLTVV.

The chain has TRBV5-4 and TRBJ2-7; maybe TRBD1 (6 bases). The V gene's germline CDR1 is SGHNT and CDR2 YYREEE (reference sequence). The CDR3 is made up of 14 amino acids. V was trimmed by 4 bases and J by 1 base, leaving 12 bases between them. The CDR3 here is CASSRKTGSYEQYF. Here the CDR3 DNA reads TGTGCCAGCAGCCGCAAGACAGGATCCTACGAGCAGTACTTC. Together with reference TRBV5-4 and TRBJ2-7, the CDR3 gives the full variable domain: ETGVTQSPTHLIKTRGQQVTLRCSSQSGHNTVSWYQQALGQGPQFIFQYYREEENGRGNFPPRFSGLQFPNYSSELNVNALELDDSALYLCASSRKTGSYEQYFGPGTRLTVT.

CDR3: CASSAPGLAGGEQYF. The DNA of the CDR3 is TGTGCCAGCAGCGCTCCGGGACTAGCGGGAGGTGAGCAGTACTTC. The chain combines TRBV11-2 with TRBJ2-7, with 15 bases identical to TRBD2. This CDR3 is 15 amino acids long. Trimming removed 5 bases from V and 7 bases from J; junction bases left unmatched: 6. The germline gives CDR1 SGHAT, CDR2 FQNNGV.

This clone was recorded only once. The genes are TRBV29-1 and TRBJ2-3; the D gene is possibly TRBD2 (5 bases). V was clipped by 7 bases and J by 0 bases, with 11 bases between them. This CDR3 comprises 13 residues. Looked up from germline, CDR1 is SQVTM and CDR2 is ANQGSEA. The CDR3 DNA reads as TGCAGCGCTAGCAGTACTAGCACAGATACGCAGTATTTT. Encoded protein: CSASSTSTDTQYF.

This clone was found a few times. J is TRBJ2-1 and V is TRBV27; D is possibly TRBD1 (6 bases). Germline CDR1 MNHEY, CDR2 SMNVEV (reference sequence). The ends were cut back, 3 bases at V and 5 bases at J, with 26 bases in the middle. The CDR3 has 19 amino acids. The CDR3 loop is CASSLGPPGHCAPDNEQFF. CDR3 DNA: TGTGCCAGCAGTTTGGGGCCGCCGGGACACTGTGCCCCTGACAATGAGCAGTTCTTC.

This sequence joins TRBV5-4 and TRBJ2-3, with D possibly matching TRBD2 (6 bases). From germline, CDR1 is SGHNT and CDR2 YYREEE (reference sequence). The CDR3 loop spans 17 amino acids. Trimming cost V 3 bases and J 2 bases, with 19 bases left between them. Here the CDR3 DNA reads TGTGCCAGCAGCTCACCCTCGGGGGAAAAAGCCACAGATACGCAGTATTTT. Residues: CASSSPSGEKATDTQYF.

The rearrangement links TRBV27 to TRBJ1-6; 7 nucleotides line up with TRBD1. CDR1 is MNHEY and CDR2 is SMNVEV in the germline V gene (reference sequence). The CDR3 runs to 16 residues. V was clipped by 3 bases and J by 4 bases; unmatched bases: 6. The CDR3 nucleotides read TGTGCCAGCAGTTTTTGGACAGGCTCTTATAATTCACCCCTCCACTTT. It is translated as CASSFWTGSYNSPLHF.

This clone was detected a few times. This chain uses TRBV23-1 with TRBJ1-6; D might be TRBD1 (6 bases). TRBV23-1 is flagged as an ORF with uncertain function. The CDR3 totals 15 residues. Deletions cut 5 bases from V and 7 bases from J, with 15 bases between. The CDR3 region is CASSASQGANSPLHF. In nucleotides, the CDR3 is TGCGCCAGCAGTGCCTCACAGGGAGCAAATTCACCCCTCCACTTT.

The J gene is TRBJ2-1, the V gene TRBV5-1; 8 bases line up with TRBD1. V lost 3 bases and J lost 9; bases outside the gene matches: 11. Looked up from germline, CDR1 is SGHRS and CDR2 is YFSETQ. There are 15 residues in the CDR3. The CDR3 DNA reads as TGCGCCAGCAGCTACATAAACGGACAGGGAGGTGAGCAGTTCTTC. Translating it yields CASSYINGQGGEQFF.